Below are 27 T cell receptor beta chains sequenced from a single sample in a study of naive and memory T cell subsets. Both TRBC1 and TRBC2 were covered by a beta constant-region primer of two equimolar oligonucleotides. TCRdb redid the calling of the UMI-ligation and nested PCR reads with MiXCR, one entry per CDR3 protein. The sample consists of 84,000 or so distinct CDR3 sequences, more than 6.5% of them appearing once. The material sequenced was central memory CD4+ T cells from blood. These TCRs come from a human donor in good health.

This clonotype was seen at least ten times. The chain recombines TRBV20-1 with TRBJ1-5, with 10 nucleotides matching TRBD1. J lost 2 bases, V lost 6 bases, and 7 bases had no gene match. Germline V gene sequence: CDR1 DFQATT, CDR2 SNEGSKA (reference sequence). The CDR3 has 15 amino acids. The CDR3 region has the DNA TGCAGTGCGCAGACAGGGGGCGTAGGCAATCAGCCCCAGCATTTT. Residues: CSAQTGGVGNQPQHF.

Points on this clonotype: A much larger clone lies a single base off, so this may be a read error. V and J are TRBV6-6 and TRBJ2-2; D remains ambiguous. The CDR3 loop spans 14 amino acids. Germline lookup yields CDR1 MNHNY and CDR2 SVGAGI (reference sequence). In DNA, the CDR3 is TGTACCAGCTCCATCCTGGGGAACACCGGGGAGCTGTTTTTT. Its protein is CTSSILGNTGELFF.

This clonotype has a count of ten or more. The V and J genes are TRBV6-5 and TRBJ2-1; the D gene is possibly TRBD2 (6 bases). The CDR3 consists of 15 residues. The V and J ends lost 5 bases and 3 bases respectively, with 14 bases between them. From germline, CDR1 is MNHEY and CDR2 SVGAGI. CDR3 sequence (DNA): TGTGCCAGCAGTCCGGGGGAAGGCGGCTACAATGAGCAGTTCTTC. It is translated as CASSPGEGGYNEQFF.

There are many counts of this clonotype. The V call is TRBV9, the J call TRBJ1-6, with 7 nucleotides matching TRBD1. The CDR3 contains 16 residues. With V trimmed by 2 bases and J by 6 bases, 8 bases remained unmatched. Germline CDR1 reads SGDLS; CDR2 reads YYNGEE. CDR3 sequence: CASSVDGGQLNSPLHF. The CDR3 nucleotides read TGTGCCAGCAGCGTCGACGGGGGACAGCTTAATTCACCCCTCCACTTT.

This clonotype occurred a few times. The gene calls are TRBV27 and TRBJ2-4; TRBD2 matches 12 bases. Germline V gene lookup returns CDR1 MNHEY and CDR2 SMNVEV (reference sequence). J gave up 5 bases and V 0 bases, and 8 bases lay outside the gene matches. This CDR3 region has 18 residues. The CDR3 DNA sequence: TGTGCCAGCAGTTTATCCGCTCTAGCGGGGGGGATCGAAAACATTCAGTACTTC. Translating it yields CASSLSALAGGIENIQYF.

Ten or more counts support this clonotype. The rearrangement uses TRBV5-6 and TRBJ2-3; D gene unclear. Trimming pared 0 bases from V and 3 bases from J, leaving 8 bases between. Per germline, CDR1 SGHDT and CDR2 YYEEEE. CDR3 length equals 14 residues. The chain's CDR3 is CASSLAWGTDTQYF. CDR3 bases: TGTGCCAGCAGCTTGGCGTGGGGTACAGATACGCAGTATTTT.

J is TRBJ2-3 and V is TRBV28; 7 nucleotides align to TRBD2. There are 15 residues in the CDR3. Germline-derived CDR1 and CDR2 are MDHEN and SYDVKM. After removal of 8 bases from V and 8 bases from J, the junction contained 16 bases not matched to a gene. In DNA form, the CDR3 reads TGTGCCAGCCGTTCCGGGAGGAGTCCGATTACTACGCAGTATTTT. The encoded protein is CASRSGRSPITTQYF. The whole variable domain, filled in from reference TRBV28 and TRBJ2-3, reads DVKVTQSSRYLVKRTGEKVFLECVQDMDHENMFWYRQDPGLGLRLIYFSYDVKMKEKGDIPEGYSVSREKKERFSLILESASTNQTSMYLCASRSGRSPITTQYFGPGTRLTVL.

This clonotype was seen many times. V is TRBV10-3 and J is TRBJ1-1, with no clear D. V lost 4 bases and J 4 bases, leaving 4 bases between the germline ends. The CDR3 has 11 amino acids. CDR1 ENHRY and CDR2 SYGVKD come from the germline V gene. The CDR3 region has the DNA TGTGCCATCAGTGGCGCCACTGAAGCTTTCTTT. Translating it yields CAISGATEAFF.

This clonotype was seen at least ten times. The V call is TRBV14, the J call TRBJ2-7, with D maybe TRBD2 (6 bases). V lost 1 base and J lost 6, with 10 bases in between. The germline gives CDR1 SGHDN, CDR2 FVKESK. This CDR3 spans 13 amino acids. The CDR3 region has the DNA TGTGCCAGCAGCCAAGTGAGGCGGGGCGAGCAGTACTTC. As protein: CASSQVRRGEQYF.

This clonotype has ten or more counts. The rearrangement uses TRBV18 and TRBJ2-1, with 7 bases lining up with TRBD1. The J segment lost 3 bases and the V segment lost 4 bases, leaving 12 bases of the junction unmatched. The CDR3 consists of 17 residues. The germline gives CDR1 KGHSH, CDR2 LQKENI. The CDR3 loop reads CASSRHPAGTDYNEQFF. The CDR3 region has the DNA TGTGCCAGCTCACGTCACCCAGCCGGGACAGACTACAATGAGCAGTTCTTC.

This clonotype came up a few times. The CDR3, as DNA: TGCGCCAGCAGCCAAGAAATTGTCACAGGGGAACAGCCCCAGCATTTT. This gives the protein CASSQEIVTGEQPQHF. This chain links TRBV4-3 with TRBJ1-5; TRBD1 aligns across 7 bases. Trimming at V came to 0 bases and at J to 7 bases, leaving 9 bases not matched to a gene. Per the germline V gene, CDR1 is LGHNA and CDR2 is YSLEER. This CDR3 is built from 16 residues.

This clonotype came up a few times. The rearrangement links TRBV28 to TRBJ2-1; D may be TRBD1 (6 bases). Germline values: CDR1 MDHEN, CDR2 SYDVKM. V lost 8 bases and J lost 5, with 13 bases in between. This CDR3 is built from 13 residues. The CDR3 coding sequence is TGTGCCAGCGGCACCTACAGGGACAATGAGCAGTTCTTC. Translating gives CASGTYRDNEQFF.

The table lists this clonotype with many counts. This rearrangement joins TRBV12-3 or TRBV12-4 to TRBJ1-2, with TRBD1 matching over 7 bases. The length of the CDR3 is 15 residues. J gave up 4 bases and V 5 bases, and 10 bases lay outside the gene matches. CDR3 sequence (DNA): TGTGCCAGCAGTCCAGGGGGGGCAGGGATCTATGGCTACACCTTC. Translating gives CASSPGGAGIYGYTF.

This clonotype was detected ten times or more. This chain joins TRBV18 and TRBJ2-5; D not resolved. Germline assignment: CDR1 KGHSH and CDR2 LQKENI. With 0 bases removed from V and 2 bases from J, the gap between germline ends came to 13 bases. The CDR3 extends over 16 amino acids. The CDR3 sequence is CASSPPFGRSQETQYF. The CDR3 DNA is TGTGCCAGCTCACCACCGTTTGGGCGGAGTCAAGAGACCCAGTACTTC. Full variable domain (missing parts from reference TRBV18 and TRBJ2-5): NAGVMQNPRHLVRRRGQEARLRCSPMKGHSHVYWYRQLPEEGLKFMVYLQKENIIDESGMPKERFSAEFPKEGPSILRIQQVVRGDSAAYFCASSPPFGRSQETQYFGPGTRLLVL.

V gene TRBV15 combines with J gene TRBJ2-7, with TRBD1 matching 7 bases. Germline V gene sequence: CDR1 LNHNV, CDR2 YYDKDF (reference sequence). The CDR3 sequence is 18 residues long. The trim removed 1 base at V and 2 bases at J, leaving 14 bases unmatched. CDR3 sequence: CATSRGGFEGQATYEQYF. CDR3 DNA sequence: TGTGCCACCAGCAGAGGGGGGTTCGAAGGACAGGCGACCTACGAGCAGTACTTC.

This clonotype occurred a few times. CDR3 residues: CASSQDNGAAKNIQYF. The CDR3 DNA follows: TGTGCCAGCAGCCAAGATAATGGGGCGGCCAAAAACATTCAGTACTTC. The chain recombines TRBV14 with TRBJ2-4, with a possible D match to TRBD1 (5 bases). V lost 0 bases, J lost 1 base, and 10 bases lay in between. Germline CDR1 SGHDN, CDR2 FVKESK. The length of the CDR3 is 16 residues.

This clonotype was seen ten or more times. V and J are TRBV9 and TRBJ1-2, with D perhaps matching TRBD1 (5 bases). Per germline, CDR1 SGDLS and CDR2 YYNGEE. The CDR3 is made up of 13 amino acids. The V and J ends lost 2 bases and 4 bases respectively, with 9 bases between them. The DNA of the CDR3 is TGTGCCAGCAGCGTGAGCGGGGCCTATGGCTACACCTTC. It yields the protein CASSVSGAYGYTF.

The V and J genes are TRBV11-3 and TRBJ2-5; D gene unclear. The CDR3 is 13 residues long. Germline V gene lookup returns CDR1 SGHNT and CDR2 YENEEA. Trimming cost V 1 base and J 5 bases, with 8 bases left between them. CDR3 amino acids: CASSLVLGETQYF. The CDR3 bases are TGTGCCAGCAGCTTAGTTCTGGGTGAGACCCAGTACTTC.

This clonotype appeared many times. The chain recombines TRBV6-2 or TRBV6-3 with TRBJ1-1; D is perhaps TRBD1 (5 bases). The CDR3 contains 14 residues. V was shortened by 2 bases and J by 3 bases, with 10 bases between the two germline ends. Germline V gene lookup returns CDR1 MNHEY and CDR2 SVGEGT. CDR3 region: CASSYRGDDTEAFF. The CDR3 DNA reads as TGTGCCAGCAGTTACCGAGGGGATGACACTGAAGCTTTCTTT.

This clonotype was detected a few times. The chain is built from TRBV10-3 and TRBJ2-6; 7 bases line up with TRBD1. Germline CDR1 and CDR2: ENHRY and SYGVKD. CDR3 size: 17 residues. V lost 6 bases and J lost 1; bases outside the gene matches: 9. This CDR3 reads CAISDAETGSGANVLTF. In DNA form, the CDR3 reads TGTGCCATCAGCGACGCCGAGACAGGGTCTGGGGCCAACGTCCTGACTTTC.

This chain joins TRBV2 and TRBJ2-1, with 7 bases aligning to TRBD1. CDR1 and CDR2 from the germline V gene are SNHLY and FYNNEI. With V trimmed by 5 bases and J by 5 bases, 9 bases remained unmatched. This CDR3 has 15 residues. The CDR3 region is CASSLDRARNNEQFF. In nucleotides, the CDR3 is TGTGCCAGCAGTCTCGACAGGGCGCGAAACAATGAGCAGTTCTTC.

At least ten counts were recorded for this clonotype. This chain connects TRBV29-1 to TRBJ1-2; D not certain. The V and J ends lost 3 bases and 7 bases respectively, with 15 bases between them. This CDR3 comprises 13 residues. Germline lookup yields CDR1 SQVTM and CDR2 ANQGSEA. The CDR3 nucleotides are TGCAGCGTTGATCGGGGTTTTCCGAGTGGCTACACCTTC. This codes for CSVDRGFPSGYTF. Drawing the rest from reference TRBV29-1 and TRBJ1-2, the complete variable domain is SAVISQKPSRDICQRGTSLTIQCQVDSQVTMMFWYRQQPGQSLTLIATANQGSEATYESGFVIDKFPISRPNLTFSTLTVSNMSPEDSSIYLCSVDRGFPSGYTFGSGTRLTVV.

This clonotype was detected ten times or more. J is TRBJ2-2 and V is TRBV20-1; no clear D. V was pared by 5 bases and J by 3 bases, with 13 bases between. The CDR3 length is 14 residues. CDR1 and CDR2 from the germline V gene are DFQATT and SNEGSKA (reference sequence). The CDR3 DNA sequence: TGCAGTGCTCAAGACGAGGTGGACACCGGGGAGCTGTTTTTT. It yields the protein CSAQDEVDTGELFF.

The chain combines TRBV29-1 with TRBJ2-5; D perhaps matches TRBD2 (5 bases). The V end was cut by 6 bases, the J end by 5 bases, with 13 bases between. The CDR3 spans 12 residues. In germline, CDR1 is SQVTM, CDR2 ANQGSEA. CDR3 loop: CSVKSSWETQYF. The CDR3 DNA reads TGCAGCGTCAAGTCTAGCTGGGAGACCCAGTACTTC. Full variable domain (missing parts from reference TRBV29-1 and TRBJ2-5): SAVISQKPSRDICQRGTSLTIQCQVDSQVTMMFWYRQQPGQSLTLIATANQGSEATYESGFVIDKFPISRPNLTFSTLTVSNMSPEDSSIYLCSVKSSWETQYFGPGTRLLVL.

This clonotype was seen more than once but under ten times. The gene calls are TRBV15 and TRBJ2-2, with D perhaps matching TRBD2 (6 bases). V lost 6 bases and J 3 bases, leaving 20 bases between the germline ends. The CDR3 runs to 17 residues. Per the germline V gene, CDR1 is LNHNV and CDR2 is YYDKDF (reference sequence). CDR3 DNA: TGTGCCACCAGTCGAACTTTAGGCTGGGACTACACCGGGGAGCTGTTTTTT. This sequence encodes CATSRTLGWDYTGELFF.

This clonotype was counted many times. The V gene is TRBV9, the J gene TRBJ1-5; no clear D gene. Germline-derived CDR1 and CDR2 are SGDLS and YYNGEE. V was clipped by 0 bases and J by 9 bases, with 7 bases between them. CDR3 length equals 12 residues. As DNA, the CDR3 is TGTGCCAGCAGCGTAGAAGGCGGGCCCCAGCATTTT. This encodes CASSVEGGPQHF.

This clonotype was counted at least ten times. The V gene is TRBV15, the J gene TRBJ2-4; 8 bases align to TRBD2. The CDR3 runs to 12 residues. The V gene's germline CDR1 is LNHNV and CDR2 YYDKDF (reference sequence). The junction had 3 bases not matched to a gene; V was cut back by 5 bases and J by 9 bases. The CDR3 loop reads CATSPGGGIQYF. The CDR3 DNA is TGTGCCACCAGCCCGGGGGGGGGCATTCAGTACTTC.